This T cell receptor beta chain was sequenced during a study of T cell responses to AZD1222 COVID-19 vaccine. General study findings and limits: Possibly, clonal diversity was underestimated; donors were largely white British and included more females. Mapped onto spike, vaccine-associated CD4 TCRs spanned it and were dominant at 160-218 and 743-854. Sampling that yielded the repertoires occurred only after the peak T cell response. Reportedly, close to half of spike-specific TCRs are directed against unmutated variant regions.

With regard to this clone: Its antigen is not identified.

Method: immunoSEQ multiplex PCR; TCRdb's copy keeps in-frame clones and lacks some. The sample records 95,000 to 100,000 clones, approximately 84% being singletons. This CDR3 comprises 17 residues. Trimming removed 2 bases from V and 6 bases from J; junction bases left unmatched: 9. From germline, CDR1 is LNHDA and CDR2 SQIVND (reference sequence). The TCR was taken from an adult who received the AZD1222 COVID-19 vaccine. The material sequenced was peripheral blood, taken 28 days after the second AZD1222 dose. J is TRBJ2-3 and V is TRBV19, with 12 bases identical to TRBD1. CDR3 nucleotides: TGTGCCAGTAGTATAACTTTGGGACAGGGGGCTGTGGATACGCAGTATTTT. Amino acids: CASSITLGQGAVDTQYF.